The sequence of this T cell receptor (beta chain) was determined in a study of T cell responses to AZD1222 COVID-19 vaccine. Study conclusions and caveats: Vaccine-related CD4 TCRs covered spike, predominating at 160-218 and 743-854. There were mostly white British donors and more females than males, and clonal diversity was possibly underestimated. Repertoire collection took place solely once the T cell response had peaked.

Note on this clone: What it binds is unknown.

The CDR3 covers 14 residues. V shed 7 bases and J 6 bases; nucleotides not matched to a gene: 7. Germline assignment: CDR1 WNHNN and CDR2 SYGVQD (reference sequence). Data came from immunoSEQ multiplex PCR; TCRdb stores just in-frame clones and leaves some out. The data show fewer than 200,000 clones, with 91% seen just once and around 1.8% held by the top ten. This sequence joins TRBV10-1 and TRBJ1-5; the match to TRBD1 covers 9 bases. The source of this sequence is an adult in good health. The input for sequencing was peripheral blood, taken on day 0 of AZD1222 vaccination. CDR3 sequence (DNA): TGCGCCAGCACCAAAACAGGGGGCGGTCAGCCCCAGCATTTT. This encodes CASTKTGGGQPQHF.